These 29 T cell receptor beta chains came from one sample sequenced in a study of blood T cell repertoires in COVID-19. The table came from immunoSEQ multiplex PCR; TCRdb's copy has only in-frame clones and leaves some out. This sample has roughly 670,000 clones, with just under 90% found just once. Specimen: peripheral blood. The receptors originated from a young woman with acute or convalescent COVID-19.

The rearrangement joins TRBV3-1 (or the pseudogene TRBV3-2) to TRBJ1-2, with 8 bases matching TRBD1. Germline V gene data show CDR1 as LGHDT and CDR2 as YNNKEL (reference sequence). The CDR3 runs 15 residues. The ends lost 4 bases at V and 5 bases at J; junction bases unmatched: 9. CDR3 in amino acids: CASSLGQGAGYGYTF. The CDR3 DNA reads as TGTGCCAGCAGCCTCGGGCAGGGGGCAGGATATGGCTACACCTTC.

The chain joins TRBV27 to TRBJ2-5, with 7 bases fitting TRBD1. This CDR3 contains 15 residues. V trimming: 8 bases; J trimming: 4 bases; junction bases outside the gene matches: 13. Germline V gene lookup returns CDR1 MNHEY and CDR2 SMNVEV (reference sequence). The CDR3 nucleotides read TGTGCCAGCTCCTCCCACGGGGCAGGGGGAGAGACCCAGTACTTC. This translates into CASSSHGAGGETQYF.

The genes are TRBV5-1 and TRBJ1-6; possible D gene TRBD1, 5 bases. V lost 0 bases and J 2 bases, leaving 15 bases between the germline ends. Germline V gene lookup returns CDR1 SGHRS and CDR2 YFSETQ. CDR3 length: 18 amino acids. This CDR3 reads CASSLESAGRTYNSPLHF. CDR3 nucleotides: TGCGCCAGCAGCTTGGAGTCGGCGGGGCGGACCTATAATTCACCCCTCCACTTT.

Here the CDR3 DNA reads TGTGCCAGCAGCTTAGCGTTGGACATTGAAGCTTTCTTT. This codes for CASSLALDIEAFF. The genes are TRBV11-1 and TRBJ1-1; D is perhaps TRBD1 (5 bases). The CDR3 is made up of 13 amino acids. CDR1 is SGHAT and CDR2 is FQDESV in the germline V gene (reference sequence). Trimming pared 0 bases from V and 7 bases from J, leaving 9 bases between.

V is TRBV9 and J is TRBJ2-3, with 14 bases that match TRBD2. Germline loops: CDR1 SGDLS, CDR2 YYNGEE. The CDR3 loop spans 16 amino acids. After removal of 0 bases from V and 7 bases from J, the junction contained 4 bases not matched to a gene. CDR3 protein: CASSVGLAGGHNTQYF. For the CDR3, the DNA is TGTGCCAGCAGCGTAGGACTAGCGGGGGGGCATAATACGCAGTATTTT.

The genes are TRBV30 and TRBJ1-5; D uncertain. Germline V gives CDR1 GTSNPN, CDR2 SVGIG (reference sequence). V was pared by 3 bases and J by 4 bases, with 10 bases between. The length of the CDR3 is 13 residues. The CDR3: CAWRGRENQPQHF. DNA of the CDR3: TGTGCCTGGAGGGGGAGAGAAAATCAGCCCCAGCATTTT.

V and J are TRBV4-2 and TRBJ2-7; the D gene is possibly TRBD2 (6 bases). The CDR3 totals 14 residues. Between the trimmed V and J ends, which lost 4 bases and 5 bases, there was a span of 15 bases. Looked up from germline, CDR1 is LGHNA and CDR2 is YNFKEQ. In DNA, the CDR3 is TGTGCCAGCAGCCGATTGACTAGTTTACACGAGCAGTACTTC. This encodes CASSRLTSLHEQYF.

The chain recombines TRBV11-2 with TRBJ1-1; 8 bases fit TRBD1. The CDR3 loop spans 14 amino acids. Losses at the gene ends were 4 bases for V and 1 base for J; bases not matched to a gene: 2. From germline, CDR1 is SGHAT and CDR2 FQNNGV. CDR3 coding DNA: TGTGCCAGCAGCTCAGACAGGGGGAACACTGAAGCTTTCTTT. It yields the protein CASSSDRGNTEAFF.

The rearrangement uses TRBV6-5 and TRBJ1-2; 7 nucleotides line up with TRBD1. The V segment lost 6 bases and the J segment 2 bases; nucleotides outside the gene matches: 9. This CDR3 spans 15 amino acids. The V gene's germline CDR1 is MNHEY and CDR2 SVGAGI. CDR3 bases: TGTGCCAGCAGACACTGGGACAGATACAACTATGGCTACACCTTC. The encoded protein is CASRHWDRYNYGYTF.

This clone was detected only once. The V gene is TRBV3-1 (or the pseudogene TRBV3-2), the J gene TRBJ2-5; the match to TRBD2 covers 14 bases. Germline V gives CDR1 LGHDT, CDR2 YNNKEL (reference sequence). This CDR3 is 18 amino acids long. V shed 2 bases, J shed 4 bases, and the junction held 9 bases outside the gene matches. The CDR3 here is CASSQRKGTSGGGETQYF. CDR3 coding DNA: TGTGCCAGCAGCCAACGGAAAGGGACTAGCGGGGGAGGAGAGACCCAGTACTTC.

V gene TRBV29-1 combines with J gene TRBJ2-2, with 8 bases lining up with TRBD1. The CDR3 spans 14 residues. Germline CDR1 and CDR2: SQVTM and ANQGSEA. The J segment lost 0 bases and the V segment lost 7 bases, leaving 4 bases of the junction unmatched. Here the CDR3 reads CSGRDRTNTGELFF. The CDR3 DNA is TGCAGCGGCCGGGACAGGACGAACACCGGGGAGCTGTTTTTT.

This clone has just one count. This CDR3 reads CASSAMFFSTEAFF. In DNA, the CDR3 is TGCGCCAGCAGCGCAATGTTCTTTAGTACTGAAGCTTTCTTT. The V call is TRBV4-1, the J call TRBJ1-1; unclear D gene. The ends were cut back, 5 bases at V and 5 bases at J, with 15 bases in the middle. This CDR3 is built from 14 residues. Per germline, CDR1 MGHRA and CDR2 YSYEKL.

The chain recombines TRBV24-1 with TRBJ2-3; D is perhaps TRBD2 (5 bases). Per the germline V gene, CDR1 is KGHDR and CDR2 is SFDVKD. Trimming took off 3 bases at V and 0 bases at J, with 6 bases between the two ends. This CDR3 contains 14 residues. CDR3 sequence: CATSDPGSTDTQYF. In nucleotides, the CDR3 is TGTGCCACCAGTGATCCGGGGAGCACAGATACGCAGTATTTT.

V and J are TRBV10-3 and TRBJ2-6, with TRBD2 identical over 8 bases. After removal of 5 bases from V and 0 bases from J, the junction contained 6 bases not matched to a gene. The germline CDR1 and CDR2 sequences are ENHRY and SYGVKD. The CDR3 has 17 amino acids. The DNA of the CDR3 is TGTGCCATCAGTCCGGGGGGGTCATACTCTGGGGCCAACGTCCTGACTTTC. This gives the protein CAISPGGSYSGANVLTF.

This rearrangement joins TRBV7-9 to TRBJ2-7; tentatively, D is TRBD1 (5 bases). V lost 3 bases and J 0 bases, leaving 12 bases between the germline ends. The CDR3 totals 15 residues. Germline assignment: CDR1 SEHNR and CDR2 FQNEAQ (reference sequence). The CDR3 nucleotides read TGTGCCAGCAGCTTCCCTAGGGGCCCCTCCTACGAGCAGTACTTC. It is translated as CASSFPRGPSYEQYF.

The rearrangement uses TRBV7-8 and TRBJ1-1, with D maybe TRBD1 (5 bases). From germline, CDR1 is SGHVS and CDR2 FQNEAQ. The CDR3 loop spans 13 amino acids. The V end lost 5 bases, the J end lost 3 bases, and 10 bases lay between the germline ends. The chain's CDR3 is CASSTRQYTEAFF. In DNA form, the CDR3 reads TGTGCCAGCAGCACCCGACAGTACACTGAAGCTTTCTTT.

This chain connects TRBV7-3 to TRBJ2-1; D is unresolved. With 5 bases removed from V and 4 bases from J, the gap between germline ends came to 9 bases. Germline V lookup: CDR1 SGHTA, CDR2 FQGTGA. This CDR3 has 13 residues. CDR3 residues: CASSLRPYNEQFF. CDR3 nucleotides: TGTGCCAGCAGCCTTCGTCCGTACAATGAGCAGTTCTTC. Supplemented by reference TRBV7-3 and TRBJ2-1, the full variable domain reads GAGVSQTPSNKVTEKGKYVELRCDPISGHTALYWYRQSLGQGPEFLIYFQGTGAADDSGLPNDRFFAVRPEGSVSTLKIQRTERGDSAVYLCASSLRPYNEQFFGPGTRLTVL.

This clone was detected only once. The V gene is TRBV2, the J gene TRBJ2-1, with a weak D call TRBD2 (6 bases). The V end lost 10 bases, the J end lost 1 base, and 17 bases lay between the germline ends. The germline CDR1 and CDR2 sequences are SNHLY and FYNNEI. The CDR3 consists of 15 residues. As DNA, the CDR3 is TGTGCCACCCTCCGCTTGGCGGGGTCCTACAATGAGCAGTTCTTC. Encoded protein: CATLRLAGSYNEQFF.

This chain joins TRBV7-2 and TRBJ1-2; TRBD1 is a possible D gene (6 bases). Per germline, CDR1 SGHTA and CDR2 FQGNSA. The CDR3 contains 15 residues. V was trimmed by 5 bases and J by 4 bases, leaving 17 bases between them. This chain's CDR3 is CASSLGRGEGYGYTF. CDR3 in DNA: TGTGCCAGCAGCCTGGGGAGGGGGGAAGGCTATGGCTACACCTTC.

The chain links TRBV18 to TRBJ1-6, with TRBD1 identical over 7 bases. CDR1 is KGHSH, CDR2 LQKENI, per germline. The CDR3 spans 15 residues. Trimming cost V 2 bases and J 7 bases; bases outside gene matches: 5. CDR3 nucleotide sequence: TGTGCCAGCTCACCATCGGGACAGCAGAATTCACCCCTCCACTTT. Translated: CASSPSGQQNSPLHF.

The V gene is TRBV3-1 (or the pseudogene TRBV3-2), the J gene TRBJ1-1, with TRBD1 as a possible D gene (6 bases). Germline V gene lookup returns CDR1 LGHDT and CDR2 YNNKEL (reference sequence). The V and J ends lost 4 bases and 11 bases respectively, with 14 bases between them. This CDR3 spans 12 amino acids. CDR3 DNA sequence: TGTGCCAGCAGCCCGGGACACCTGGAGGCTTTCTTT. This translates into CASSPGHLEAFF.

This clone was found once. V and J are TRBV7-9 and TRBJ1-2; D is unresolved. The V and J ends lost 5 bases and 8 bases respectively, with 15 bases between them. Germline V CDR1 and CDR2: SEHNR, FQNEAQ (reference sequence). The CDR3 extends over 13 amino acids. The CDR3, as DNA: TGTGCCAGCAGCCGGGAGGGATGGCGGGGCTACACCTTC. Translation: CASSREGWRGYTF. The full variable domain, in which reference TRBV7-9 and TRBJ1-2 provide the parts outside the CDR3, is DTGVSQNPRHKITKRGQNVTFRCDPISEHNRLYWYRQTLGQGPEFLTYFQNEAQLEKSRLLSDRFSAERPKGSFSTLEIQRTEQGDSAMYLCASSREGWRGYTFGSGTRLTVV.

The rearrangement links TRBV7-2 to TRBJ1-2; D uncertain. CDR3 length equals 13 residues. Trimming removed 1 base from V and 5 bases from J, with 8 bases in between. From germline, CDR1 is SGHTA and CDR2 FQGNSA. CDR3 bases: TGTGCCAGCAGCTTAGGCGGTTCTTATGGCTACACCTTC. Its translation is CASSLGGSYGYTF.

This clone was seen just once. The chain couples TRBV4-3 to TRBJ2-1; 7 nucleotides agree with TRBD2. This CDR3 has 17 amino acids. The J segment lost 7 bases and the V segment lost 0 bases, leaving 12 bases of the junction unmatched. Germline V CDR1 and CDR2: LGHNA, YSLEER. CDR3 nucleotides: TGCGCCAGCAGCCAAGATAACCGGCAGGGACTATCAAATGAGCAGTTCTTC. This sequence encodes CASSQDNRQGLSNEQFF.

The chain's CDR3 is CSVGPEGTDTQYF. The DNA for the CDR3 is TGCAGCGTTGGACCGGAGGGCACAGATACGCAGTATTTT. The gene calls are TRBV29-1 and TRBJ2-3; TRBD2 might be the D (5 bases). V dropped 4 bases and J dropped 1 base, with 9 bases sitting between them. The length of the CDR3 is 13 residues. Germline CDR1 is SQVTM and CDR2 is ANQGSEA.

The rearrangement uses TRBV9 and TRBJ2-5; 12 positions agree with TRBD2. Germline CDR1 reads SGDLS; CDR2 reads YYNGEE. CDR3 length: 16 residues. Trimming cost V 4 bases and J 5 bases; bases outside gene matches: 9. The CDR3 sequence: CASSPLAGGPRETQYF. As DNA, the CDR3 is TGTGCCAGCAGCCCCCTAGCGGGGGGGCCGCGGGAGACCCAGTACTTC. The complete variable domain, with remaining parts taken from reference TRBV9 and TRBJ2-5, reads DSGVTQTPKHLITATGQRVTLRCSPRSGDLSVYWYQQSLDQGLQFLIQYYNGEERAKGNILERFSAQQFPDLHSELNLSSLELGDSALYFCASSPLAGGPRETQYFGPGTRLLVL.

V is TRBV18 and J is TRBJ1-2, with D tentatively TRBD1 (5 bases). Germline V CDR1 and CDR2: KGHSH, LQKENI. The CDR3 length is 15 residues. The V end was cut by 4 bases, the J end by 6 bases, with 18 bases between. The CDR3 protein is CASSLSKGLGDGYTF. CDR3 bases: TGTGCCAGCTCACTCTCCAAGGGATTAGGGGATGGCTACACCTTC. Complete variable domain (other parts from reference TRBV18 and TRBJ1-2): NAGVMQNPRHLVRRRGQEARLRCSPMKGHSHVYWYRQLPEEGLKFMVYLQKENIIDESGMPKERFSAEFPKEGPSILRIQQVVRGDSAAYFCASSLSKGLGDGYTFGSGTRLTVV.

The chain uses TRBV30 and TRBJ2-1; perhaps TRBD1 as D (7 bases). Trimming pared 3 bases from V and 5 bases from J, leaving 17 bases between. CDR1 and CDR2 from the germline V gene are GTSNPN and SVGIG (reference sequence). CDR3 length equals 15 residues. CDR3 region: CAWSNDREVHNEQFF. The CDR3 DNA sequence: TGTGCCTGGAGCAATGACAGGGAGGTCCACAATGAGCAGTTCTTC.

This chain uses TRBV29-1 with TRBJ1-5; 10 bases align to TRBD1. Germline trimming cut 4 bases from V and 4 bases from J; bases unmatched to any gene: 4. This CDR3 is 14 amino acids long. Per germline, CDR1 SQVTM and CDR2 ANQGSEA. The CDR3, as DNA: TGCAGCGTTGCGGACAGGGGGAAAAATCAGCCCCAGCATTTT. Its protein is CSVADRGKNQPQHF.